This T cell receptor (beta chain) was observed in a study of control samples from healthy donors and cancer patients (TCRdb year 2020). Via the germline V gene, CDR1 is MNHEY and CDR2 SVGAGI. For this chain, trimming is 5 bases at the V end and 2 bases at the J end, and the number of junction bases without a gene match is 4. Inclusive of the bounding cysteine and phenylalanine, the CDR3 is 14 residues long. The retained sequence is limited to the CDR3, 42 bases, with the frame set at the first base. Note on this clone: Its antigen remains undetermined. Base quality data are lacking; no much larger clone is found one base away.

Receptor amplification or capture employed the immunoSEQ multiplex PCR assay. Not all clones reach the TCRdb copy of this immuneACCESS table, which keeps in-frame sequences only. Checked studies attribute under half of the gap to unresolved V genes and leave the rest unexplained. The sample table records 100,000 to 150,000 clones; just under 90% of these occur just once. 6% to 9.5% of the sample comes from the top ten. The clonotype was recovered from a middle-aged man with head and neck cancer. This receptor chain uses TRBV6-5 and TRBJ2-7, and 9 junctional nucleotides match TRBD2. The sequencing input was PBMCs. The CDR3: CASSTASGAYEQYF. In nucleotide form, the sequence is TGTGCCAGCAGTACGGCTAGCGGGGCCTACGAGCAGTACTTC.